This TCR beta chain emerged from a study of shared clonotypes between healthy human individuals. Unsorted PBMC DNA was run through sequencing on ten immunoSEQ deep assay plates. Assay used: immunoSEQ multiplex PCR; TCRdb lists only in-frame clones, some missing. The repertoire holds about 480,000 clones, about three quarters seen once, with approximately 12% in the top ten. Per the germline V gene, CDR1 is GTSNPN and CDR2 is SVGIG (reference sequence). The CDR3 contains 13 residues. V was trimmed by 3 bases and J by 4 bases, leaving 12 bases between them. V usage is TRBV30 and J usage is TRBJ1-2; no firm D call. The sample comprised PBMCs. The TCR originated in a woman aged 40 to 50 in good health. Some clones in this sample may be carry-over from other donors' samples. CDR3 in amino acids: CAWSPGRLYGYTF. DNA for the CDR3: TGTGCCTGGAGCCCGGGAAGACTCTATGGCTACACCTTC.